Presented here are 6 T cell receptor beta chains from one specimen sequenced in a study of cytomegalovirus exposure and HLA in healthy donors. PCR used 60 Vbeta primers and 13 Jbeta primers. TCRdb keeps only in-frame clones here, not all; method: immunoSEQ multiplex PCR. The profile shows some 120,000 clones, under 90% of them singletons. Sequenced material: PBMCs. The receptors here all came from a woman between 40 and 55 years old in good health and CMV-seropositive.

This clone was recorded only once. The chain links TRBV5-1 to TRBJ1-6; 8 nucleotides align to TRBD1. Germline V gene sequence: CDR1 SGHRS, CDR2 YFSETQ. The J segment lost 5 bases and the V segment lost 4 bases, leaving 2 bases of the junction unmatched. This CDR3 contains 14 residues. This CDR3 is CASSQTGDNSPLHF. The DNA of the CDR3 is TGCGCCAGCAGCCAGACAGGGGATAATTCACCCCTCCACTTT.

The chain carries TRBV19 and TRBJ1-1; D unresolved. The V gene's germline CDR1 is LNHDA and CDR2 SQIVND (reference sequence). This CDR3 is 12 amino acids long. V lost 10 bases and J lost 3, with 12 bases in between. The CDR3 loop is CATSAGYTEAFF. CDR3 in DNA: TGTGCCACCTCAGCAGGCTACACTGAAGCTTTCTTT.

This clone was picked up a small number of times. The V gene is TRBV5-1, the J gene TRBJ2-7, with TRBD2 as a possible D gene (5 bases). This CDR3 comprises 14 residues. Germline assignment: CDR1 SGHRS and CDR2 YFSETQ. V lost 4 bases, J lost 0 bases, and 11 bases lay in between. CDR3 nucleotide sequence: TGCGCCAGCAGCCCGATAGCGAGCTCCTACGAGCAGTACTTC. It specifies CASSPIASSYEQYF.

V usage is TRBV11-3 and J usage is TRBJ2-1, with 11 bases matching TRBD2. V shed 5 bases and J 5 bases; nucleotides not matched to a gene: 5. The CDR3 runs 15 residues. CDR1 and CDR2 from the germline V gene are SGHNT and YENEEA. The CDR3 region is CASSRGLAAHNEQFF. The CDR3 nucleotides are TGTGCCAGCAGCAGGGGACTAGCGGCCCACAATGAGCAGTTCTTC.

This chain links TRBV5-1 with TRBJ2-3, with D unclear. Looked up from germline, CDR1 is SGHRS and CDR2 is YFSETQ. Trimming pared 3 bases from V and 4 bases from J, leaving 9 bases between. The CDR3 spans 13 residues. The CDR3 spells CASSSSDSDTQYF. In DNA, the CDR3 is TGCGCCAGCAGCTCCTCAGACTCAGATACGCAGTATTTT. Full variable domain (rest looked up from reference TRBV5-1 and TRBJ2-3): KAGVTQTPRYLIKTRGQQVTLSCSPISGHRSVSWYQQTPGQGLQFLFEYFSETQRNKGNFPGRFSGRQFSNSRSEMNVSTLELGDSALYLCASSSSDSDTQYFGPGTRLTVL.

This clone is deemed medium-sized. The CDR3 spells CASTSGYINEQFF. DNA for the CDR3: TGTGCCAGTACTAGCGGCTACATTAATGAGCAGTTCTTC. The chain links TRBV19 to TRBJ2-1, with 7 bases fitting TRBD2. The V and J ends lost 7 bases and 7 bases, in that order; junction bases with no gene match: 7. Germline V gives CDR1 LNHDA, CDR2 SQIVND (reference sequence). The CDR3 spans 13 residues.